This T cell receptor beta chain stems from a study of blood T cell repertoires in COVID-19. Turning to the study itself: Both acute and convalescent COVID-19 samples were obtained from the United States, Italy and Spain.

While infection was still active, Seattle patients were enrolled and then followed longitudinally. Profiling relied on immunoSEQ multiplex PCR, and the TCRdb table lists in-frame clones only, not all of them. The sample has about 150,000 clones, over 75% seen once. CDR1 LGHDT and CDR2 YNNKEL come from the germline V gene (reference sequence). The CDR3 consists of 14 residues. Trimming stripped 3 bases from V and 5 bases from J, with 13 bases between. The TCR originated in a man in his sixties with COVID-19, enrolled during active disease. The chain carries TRBV3-1 (or the pseudogene TRBV3-2) and TRBJ2-5; tentative D call: TRBD1 (5 bases). The sequenced sample consisted of peripheral blood. The CDR3, as DNA: TGTGCCAGCAGCCAGACGGGCCAGGGCGAGACCCAGTACTTC. Residues: CASSQTGQGETQYF.